What follows describes a single T cell receptor (beta chain). This sample was included in a study of blood T cell repertoires in COVID-19. Overall study: Material from acute and convalescent COVID-19 was sourced from the United States, Italy and Spain.

Seattle participants joined during active infection and were tracked over time. Data came from immunoSEQ multiplex PCR; TCRdb stores just in-frame clones and leaves some out. Found here are around 150,000 clones, roughly 80% of them singletons; the top ten hold about 7.7%. The CDR3 length is 12 residues. CDR1 is GTSNPN and CDR2 is SVGIG in the germline V gene (reference sequence). The chain uses TRBV30 and TRBJ2-1, with 14 bases aligning to TRBD2. The clonotype comes from a woman aged 40 to 50 with COVID-19, enrolled during active disease. The material sequenced was peripheral blood. For the CDR3, the DNA is TGTTCGGGACTAGCGGGGGCCCATGAGCAGTTCTTC. Amino acids: CSGLAGAHEQFF.